These 12 T cell receptor beta chains originate from one sample sequenced in a study of T-cell reconstitution after alpha-beta-depleted transplantation in children (dated by TCRdb to the mid-2010s). The library was generated by PCR. TCRdb names Illumina HiSeq 2500 as the instrument used. TCR libraries were prepared with molecular barcoding, using unique molecular identifiers to normalize TCRbeta repertoire quantification. TCRdb passed the public sequencing reads through fastp at Q25 and MiXCR, retaining productive beta sequences. Under each unique CDR3 protein, matching rows form one entry showing the most common genes and DNA. The sample includes about 460,000 distinct CDR3 sequences, with 8% to 11% observed a single time. Around 2% of the sample belongs to the ten largest clones. The treatment or condition label corresponds to: allogeneic hematopoietic cell transplantation with graft depleted of TCRalphabeta T cells and CD19 B cells.

The material sequenced was PBMCs, taken before TCRalphabeta/CD19-depleted stem cell transplant. The receptors stem from a child younger than 10 with inherited bone marrow failure, due to receive a stem cell transplant.

In this sample, this clonotype turned up many times. V usage is TRBV4-1 and J usage is TRBJ2-1; TRBD2 matches at 14 bases. Germline V lookup: CDR1 MGHRA, CDR2 YSYEKL. The CDR3 totals 16 residues. V lost 4 bases, J lost 4 bases, and 3 bases stayed unmatched. Here the CDR3 DNA reads TGCGCCAGCAGCCTGAGGACTAGCGGGGGGTACAATGAGCAGTTCTTC. This gives the protein CASSLRTSGGYNEQFF.

The sample holds many counts of this clonotype. The genes are TRBV28 and TRBJ2-2; 10 bases align to TRBD2. Germline assignment: CDR1 MDHEN and CDR2 SYDVKM. CDR3 length: 18 amino acids. The V and J ends lost 4 bases and 7 bases, in that order; junction bases with no gene match: 15. CDR3: CASSSSLAGDLYGGELFF. The CDR3 bases are TGTGCCAGCAGTTCCTCCCTAGCGGGAGACCTATATGGCGGGGAGCTGTTTTTT.

This clonotype has ten or more counts. The rearrangement uses TRBV20-1 and TRBJ2-7, with 9 bases aligning to TRBD2. With 6 bases clipped from V and 1 base from J, the junction kept 4 bases outside the gene matches. The CDR3 runs to 13 residues. Germline V gene data show CDR1 as DFQATT and CDR2 as SNEGSKA (reference sequence). The CDR3 nucleotides read TGCAGTGCCCTAGCGGGGTGGTCCTACGAGCAGTACTTC. Amino acid sequence: CSALAGWSYEQYF.

This clonotype has at least ten counts. This chain connects TRBV4-1 to TRBJ2-7, with 10 positions matching TRBD2. The J segment lost 3 bases and the V segment lost 0 bases, leaving 5 bases of the junction unmatched. Germline V gene sequence: CDR1 MGHRA, CDR2 YSYEKL. The CDR3 spans 16 residues. The CDR3 protein is CASSQDTSGTFYEQYF. CDR3 DNA sequence: TGCGCCAGCAGCCAAGATACTAGCGGGACTTTCTACGAGCAGTACTTC.

As for this clonotype: The CDR3 end shows no conserved phenylalanine or tryptophan, and so a read error is likely. V is TRBV20-1 and J is TRBJ2-3; 8 nucleotides agree with TRBD2. Germline V gives CDR1 DFQATT, CDR2 SNEGSKA (reference sequence). The CDR3 totals 15 residues. The V segment lost 4 bases and the J segment 1 base; nucleotides outside the gene matches: 7. The CDR3 loop reads CSATSPTSGTDTQYL. Written as DNA, the CDR3 is TGCAGTGCTACAAGTCCGACTAGCGGCACAGATACGCAGTATTTA.

This clonotype was seen at least ten times. This chain connects TRBV4-3 to TRBJ1-1; 7 nucleotides match TRBD1. The junction had 16 bases not matched to a gene; V was cut back by 2 bases and J by 1 base. There are 19 residues in the CDR3. CDR1 is LGHNA, CDR2 YSLEER, per germline. The CDR3 loop is CASSQLSDRDQEANTEAFF. Written as DNA, the CDR3 is TGCGCCAGCAGCCAACTTTCCGACAGGGATCAGGAGGCGAACACTGAAGCTTTCTTT.

This clonotype was picked up a small number of times. The V gene is TRBV28, the J gene TRBJ2-7, with no clear D. V was clipped by 7 bases and J by 2 bases, with 15 bases between them. CDR3 length: 14 residues. CDR1 is MDHEN, CDR2 SYDVKM, per germline. The CDR3 loop reads CASTYSGPTYEQYF. The CDR3 nucleotides are TGTGCCAGCACCTACTCAGGACCCACCTACGAGCAGTACTTC.

This clonotype was picked up many times. The CDR3 DNA reads as TGCGCCAGCAGCCGATTTTCTGGGGCCAACGTCCTGACTTTC. It specifies CASSRFSGANVLTF. The chain carries TRBV4-3 and TRBJ2-6; D not resolved. The V and J ends lost 4 bases and 1 base respectively, with 5 bases between them. This CDR3 has 14 amino acids. Germline lookup yields CDR1 LGHNA and CDR2 YSLEER.

This clonotype has at least ten counts. This sequence joins TRBV20-1 and TRBJ2-7, with 7 nucleotides matching TRBD1. Germline CDR1 reads DFQATT; CDR2 reads SNEGSKA (reference sequence). The V gene end was trimmed by 1 base and the J gene end by 0 bases; junction bases not matched to a gene: 9. The length of the CDR3 is 16 residues. The CDR3 reads CSARGNGDSVSYEQYF. CDR3 nucleotides: TGCAGTGCTAGAGGCAACGGGGACAGCGTCTCCTACGAGCAGTACTTC.

This clonotype was found a few times. The chain is built from TRBV3-1 and TRBJ2-3; TRBD2 matches at 10 bases. Germline CDR1 LGHDT, CDR2 YNNKEL (reference sequence). The ends lost 0 bases at V and 4 bases at J; junction bases unmatched: 13. This CDR3 has 19 amino acids. CDR3 sequence (DNA): TGTGCCAGCAGCCAAGAGGGGCTAGCGGGAGATTGGGGTCCAGATACGCAGTATTTT. Its translation is CASSQEGLAGDWGPDTQYF.

CDR3 sequence reads: CASHSGLADYNEQFF. CDR3 coding DNA: TGTGCCAGCCACTCGGGACTAGCGGACTACAATGAGCAGTTCTTC. The gene calls are TRBV18 and TRBJ2-1; TRBD2 matches at 11 bases. Per the germline V gene, CDR1 is KGHSH and CDR2 is LQKENI. After removal of 8 bases from V and 3 bases from J, the junction contained 6 bases not matched to a gene. There are 15 residues in the CDR3.

This clonotype came up many times. This chain joins TRBV28 and TRBJ2-1; D possibly corresponds to TRBD1 (6 bases). Germline V gene data show CDR1 as MDHEN and CDR2 as SYDVKM. CDR3 size: 15 residues. V was clipped by 2 bases and J by 3 bases, with 11 bases between them. CDR3 amino acids: CASSLGNRVYNEQFF. CDR3 in DNA: TGTGCCAGCAGTTTAGGGAACAGGGTCTACAATGAGCAGTTCTTC.